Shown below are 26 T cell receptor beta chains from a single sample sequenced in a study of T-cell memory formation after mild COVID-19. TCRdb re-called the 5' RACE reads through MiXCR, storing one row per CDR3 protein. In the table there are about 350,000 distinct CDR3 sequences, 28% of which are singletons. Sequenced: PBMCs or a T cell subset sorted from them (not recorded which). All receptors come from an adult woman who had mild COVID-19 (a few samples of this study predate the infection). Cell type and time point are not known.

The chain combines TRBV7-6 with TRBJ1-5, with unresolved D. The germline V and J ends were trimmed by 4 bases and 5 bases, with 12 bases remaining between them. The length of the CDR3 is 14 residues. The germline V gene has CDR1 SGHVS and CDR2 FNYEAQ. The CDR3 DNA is TGTGCCAGCAGCTCCGGAGATGGCCATCAGCCCCAGCATTTT. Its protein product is CASSSGDGHQPQHF.

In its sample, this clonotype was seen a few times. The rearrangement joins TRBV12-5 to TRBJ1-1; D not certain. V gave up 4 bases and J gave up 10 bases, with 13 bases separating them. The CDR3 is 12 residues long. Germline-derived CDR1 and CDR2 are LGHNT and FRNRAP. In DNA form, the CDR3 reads TGTGCTAGTGGTTCCCCCTCCACCGCAGCTTTCTTT. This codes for CASGSPSTAAFF.

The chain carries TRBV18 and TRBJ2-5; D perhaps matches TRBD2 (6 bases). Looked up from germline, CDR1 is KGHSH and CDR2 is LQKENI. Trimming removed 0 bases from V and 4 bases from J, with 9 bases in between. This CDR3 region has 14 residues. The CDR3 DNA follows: TGTGCCAGCTCACCACCGGGGGGAGGAGAGACCCAGTACTTC. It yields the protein CASSPPGGGETQYF.

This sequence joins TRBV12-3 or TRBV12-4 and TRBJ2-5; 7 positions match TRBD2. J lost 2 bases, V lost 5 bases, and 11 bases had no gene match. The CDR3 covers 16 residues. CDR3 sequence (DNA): TGTGCCAGCAGTCCCCCCGGCGGGGGATTTCAAGAGACCCAGTACTTC. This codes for CASSPPGGGFQETQYF.

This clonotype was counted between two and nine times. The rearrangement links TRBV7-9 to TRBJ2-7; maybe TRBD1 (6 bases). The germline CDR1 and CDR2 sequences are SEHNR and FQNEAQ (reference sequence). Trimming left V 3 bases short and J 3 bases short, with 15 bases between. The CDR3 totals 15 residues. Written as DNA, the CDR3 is TGTGCCAGCAGCTTCGCCGGGGACATAGGCTACGAGCAGTACTTC. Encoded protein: CASSFAGDIGYEQYF.

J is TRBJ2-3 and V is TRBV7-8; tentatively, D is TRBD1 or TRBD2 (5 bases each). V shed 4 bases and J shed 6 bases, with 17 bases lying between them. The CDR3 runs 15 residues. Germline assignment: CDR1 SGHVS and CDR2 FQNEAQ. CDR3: CASSSIVGESDTQYF. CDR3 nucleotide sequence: TGTGCCAGCAGCTCGATTGTGGGGGAATCTGATACGCAGTATTTT.

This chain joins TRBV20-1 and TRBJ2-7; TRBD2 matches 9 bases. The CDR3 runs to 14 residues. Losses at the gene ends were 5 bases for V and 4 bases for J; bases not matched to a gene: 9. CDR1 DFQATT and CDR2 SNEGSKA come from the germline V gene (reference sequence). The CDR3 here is CSALKLAGPYEQYF. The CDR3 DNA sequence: TGCAGTGCTCTTAAGCTAGCGGGACCATACGAGCAGTACTTC.

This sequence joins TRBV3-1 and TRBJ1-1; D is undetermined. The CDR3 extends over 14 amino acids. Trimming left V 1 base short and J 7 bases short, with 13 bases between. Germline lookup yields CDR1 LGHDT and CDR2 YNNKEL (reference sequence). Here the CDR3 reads CASSQGTLLNEAFF. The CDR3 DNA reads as TGTGCCAGCAGCCAAGGCACCTTGTTGAATGAAGCTTTCTTT.

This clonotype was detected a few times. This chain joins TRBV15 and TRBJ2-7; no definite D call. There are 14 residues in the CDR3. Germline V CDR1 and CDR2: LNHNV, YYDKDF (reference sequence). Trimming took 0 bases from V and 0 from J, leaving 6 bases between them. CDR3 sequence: CATSRDPNSYEQYF. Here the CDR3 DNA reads TGTGCCACCAGCAGAGATCCGAACTCCTACGAGCAGTACTTC.

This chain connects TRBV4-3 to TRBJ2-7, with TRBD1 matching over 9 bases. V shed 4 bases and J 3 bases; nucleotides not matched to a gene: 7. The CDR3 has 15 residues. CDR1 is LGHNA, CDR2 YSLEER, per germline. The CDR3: CASSRGQGPFYEQYF. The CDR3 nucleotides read TGCGCCAGCAGCCGTGGACAGGGGCCCTTCTACGAGCAGTACTTC.

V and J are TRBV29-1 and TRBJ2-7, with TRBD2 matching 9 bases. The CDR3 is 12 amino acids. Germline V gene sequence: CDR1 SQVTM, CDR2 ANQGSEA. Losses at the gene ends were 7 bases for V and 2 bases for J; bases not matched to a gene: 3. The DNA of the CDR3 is TGCAGCGGGCGGGGGGGGACCTACGAGCAGTACTTC. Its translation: CSGRGGTYEQYF.

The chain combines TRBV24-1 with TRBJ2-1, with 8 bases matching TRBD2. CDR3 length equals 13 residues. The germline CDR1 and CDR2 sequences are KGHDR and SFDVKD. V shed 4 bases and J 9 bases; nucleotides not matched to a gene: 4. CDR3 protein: CATSEGGRIEQFF. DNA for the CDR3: TGTGCCACCAGTGAGGGCGGGAGGATTGAGCAGTTCTTC.

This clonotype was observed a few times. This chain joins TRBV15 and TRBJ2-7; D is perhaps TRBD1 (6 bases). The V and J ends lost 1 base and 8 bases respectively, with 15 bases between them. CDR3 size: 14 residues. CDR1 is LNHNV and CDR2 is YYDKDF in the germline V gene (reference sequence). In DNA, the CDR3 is TGTGCCACCAGCAGAGGCGAAGGGGGAATCAAGCAGTACTTC. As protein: CATSRGEGGIKQYF. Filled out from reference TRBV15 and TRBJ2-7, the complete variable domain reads DAMVIQNPRYQVTQFGKPVTLSCSQTLNHNVMYWYQQKSSQAPKLLFHYYDKDFNNEADTPDNFQSRRPNTSFCFLDIRSPGLGDTAMYLCATSRGEGGIKQYFGPGTRLTVT.

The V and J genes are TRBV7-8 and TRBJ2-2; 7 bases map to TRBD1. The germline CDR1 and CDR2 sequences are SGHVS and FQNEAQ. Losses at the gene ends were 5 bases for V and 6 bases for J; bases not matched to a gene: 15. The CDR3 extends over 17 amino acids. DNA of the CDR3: TGTGCCAGCAGCCACTCAGAGACAGGGTTTGAAGCCGGGGAGCTGTTTTTT. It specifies CASSHSETGFEAGELFF. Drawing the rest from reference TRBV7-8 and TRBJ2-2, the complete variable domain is GAGVSQSPRYKVAKRGQDVALRCDPISGHVSLFWYQQALGQGPEFLTYFQNEAQLDKSGLPSDRFFAERPEGSVSTLKIQRTQQEDSAVYLCASSHSETGFEAGELFFGEGSRLTVL.

In DNA, the CDR3 is TGTGCCAGCTCACTCGTAGGGTTGCTCAACACAGATACGCAGTATTTT. Amino acids: CASSLVGLLNTDTQYF. The J gene is TRBJ2-3, the V gene TRBV18; D unclear. CDR3 length: 16 residues. Germline lookup yields CDR1 KGHSH and CDR2 LQKENI. The ends were cut back, 4 bases at V and 2 bases at J, with 16 bases in the middle.

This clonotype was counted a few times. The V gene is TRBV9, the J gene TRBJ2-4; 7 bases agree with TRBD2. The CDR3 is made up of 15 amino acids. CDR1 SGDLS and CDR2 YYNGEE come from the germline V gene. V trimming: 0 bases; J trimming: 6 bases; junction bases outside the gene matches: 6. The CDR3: CASSVEGRGVNIQYF. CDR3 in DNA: TGTGCCAGCAGCGTAGAAGGCCGGGGGGTAAACATTCAGTACTTC.

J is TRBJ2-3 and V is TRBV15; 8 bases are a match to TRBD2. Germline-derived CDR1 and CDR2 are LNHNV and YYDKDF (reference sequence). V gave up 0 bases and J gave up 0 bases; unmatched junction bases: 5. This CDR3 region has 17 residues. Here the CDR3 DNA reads TGTGCCACCAGCAGAGAAGGACTAGCTAAGAGCACAGATACGCAGTATTTT. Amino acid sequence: CATSREGLAKSTDTQYF.

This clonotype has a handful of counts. CDR3 residues: CSAPTVLGYTF. CDR3 coding DNA: TGCAGTGCTCCGACAGTCTTGGGCTACACCTTC. The rearrangement joins TRBV20-1 to TRBJ1-2; a weak D match, TRBD1 (5 bases). The V and J ends lost 5 bases and 8 bases respectively, with 12 bases between them. Germline assignment: CDR1 DFQATT and CDR2 SNEGSKA (reference sequence). CDR3 length equals 11 residues.

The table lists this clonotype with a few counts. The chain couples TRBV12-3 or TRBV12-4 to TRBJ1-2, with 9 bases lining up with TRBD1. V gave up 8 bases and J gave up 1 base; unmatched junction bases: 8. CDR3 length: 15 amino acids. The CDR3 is CASAKDRGINYGYTF. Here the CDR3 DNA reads TGTGCCAGCGCCAAGGACAGGGGCATTAACTATGGCTACACCTTC.

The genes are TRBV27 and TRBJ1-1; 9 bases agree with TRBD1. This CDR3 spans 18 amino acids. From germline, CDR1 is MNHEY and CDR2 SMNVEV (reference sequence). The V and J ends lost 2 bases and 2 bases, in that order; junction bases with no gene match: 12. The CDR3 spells CASSLQTRLGQGNTEAFF. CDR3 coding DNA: TGTGCCAGCAGTTTACAAACCCGCCTGGGACAGGGTAACACTGAAGCTTTCTTT.

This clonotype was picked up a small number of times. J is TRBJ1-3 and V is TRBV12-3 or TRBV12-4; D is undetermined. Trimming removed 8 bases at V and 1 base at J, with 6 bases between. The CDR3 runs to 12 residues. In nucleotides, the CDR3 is TGTGCCAGCTTGAATTCTGGAAACACCATATATTTT. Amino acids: CASLNSGNTIYF.

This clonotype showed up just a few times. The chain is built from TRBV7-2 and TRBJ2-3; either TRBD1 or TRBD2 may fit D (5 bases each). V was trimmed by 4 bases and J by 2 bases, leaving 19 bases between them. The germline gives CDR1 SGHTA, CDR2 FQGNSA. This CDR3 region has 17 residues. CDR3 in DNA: TGTGCCAGCAGCTCCAAAGTAGGGGCCGGGATCACAGATACGCAGTATTTT. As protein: CASSSKVGAGITDTQYF.

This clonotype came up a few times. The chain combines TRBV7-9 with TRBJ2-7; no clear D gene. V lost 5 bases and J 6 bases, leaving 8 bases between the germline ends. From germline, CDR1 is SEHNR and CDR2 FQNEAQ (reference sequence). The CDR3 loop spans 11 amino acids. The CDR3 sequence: CASSESREQYF. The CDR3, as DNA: TGTGCCAGCAGCGAAAGCCGCGAGCAGTACTTC.

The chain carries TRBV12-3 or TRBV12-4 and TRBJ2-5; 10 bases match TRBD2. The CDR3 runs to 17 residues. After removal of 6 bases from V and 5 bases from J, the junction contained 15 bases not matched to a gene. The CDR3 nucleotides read TGTGCCAGCAGCCCCCTGTTTAGCGGGGGGAATTTGGAGACCCAGTACTTC. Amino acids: CASSPLFSGGNLETQYF.

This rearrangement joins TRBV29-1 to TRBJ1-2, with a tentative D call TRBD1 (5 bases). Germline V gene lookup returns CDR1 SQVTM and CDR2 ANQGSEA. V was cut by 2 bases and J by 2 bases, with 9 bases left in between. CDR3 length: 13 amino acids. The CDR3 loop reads CSVEPSGNYGYTF. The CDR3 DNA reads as TGCAGCGTTGAACCGTCAGGGAACTATGGCTACACCTTC.

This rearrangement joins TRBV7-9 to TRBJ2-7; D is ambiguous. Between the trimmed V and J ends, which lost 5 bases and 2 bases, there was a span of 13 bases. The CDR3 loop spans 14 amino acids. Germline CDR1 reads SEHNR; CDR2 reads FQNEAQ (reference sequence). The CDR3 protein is CASSKLKPTYEQYF. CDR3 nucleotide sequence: TGTGCCAGCAGCAAACTAAAACCAACCTACGAGCAGTACTTC.